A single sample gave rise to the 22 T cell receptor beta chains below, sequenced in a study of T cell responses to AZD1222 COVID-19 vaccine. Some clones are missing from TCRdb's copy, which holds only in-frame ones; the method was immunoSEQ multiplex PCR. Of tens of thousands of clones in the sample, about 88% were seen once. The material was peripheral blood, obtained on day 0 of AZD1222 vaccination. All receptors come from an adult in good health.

The chain's CDR3 is CASRTGVSNQPQHF. CDR3 nucleotides: TGTGCCAGCAGGACCGGGGTTAGCAATCAGCCCCAGCATTTT. The chain is built from TRBV5-5 and TRBJ1-5; D call uncertain. This CDR3 has 14 amino acids. The ends were cut back, 5 bases at V and 0 bases at J, with 9 bases in the middle. Germline V gene lookup returns CDR1 SGHKS and CDR2 YYEKEE (reference sequence).

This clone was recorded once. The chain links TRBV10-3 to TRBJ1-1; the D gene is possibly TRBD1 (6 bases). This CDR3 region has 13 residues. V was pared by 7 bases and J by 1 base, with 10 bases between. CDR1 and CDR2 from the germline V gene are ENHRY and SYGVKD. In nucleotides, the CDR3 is TGTGCCATCAAGGGGGGAGAGAACACTGAAGCTTTCTTT. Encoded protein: CAIKGGENTEAFF.

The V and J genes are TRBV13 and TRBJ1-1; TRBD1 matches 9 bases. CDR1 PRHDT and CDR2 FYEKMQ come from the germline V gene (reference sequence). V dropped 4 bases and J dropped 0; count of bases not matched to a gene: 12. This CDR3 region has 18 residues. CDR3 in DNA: TGTGCCAGCAGCTCCCCTGGGACAGGGTTTATCATGAACACTGAAGCTTTCTTT. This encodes CASSSPGTGFIMNTEAFF.

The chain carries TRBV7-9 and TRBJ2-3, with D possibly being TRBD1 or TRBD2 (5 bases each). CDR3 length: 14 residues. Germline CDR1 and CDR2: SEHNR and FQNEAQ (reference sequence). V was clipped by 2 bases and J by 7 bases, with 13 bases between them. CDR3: CASSLYYEGHTQYF. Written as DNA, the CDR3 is TGTGCCAGCAGCTTATATTACGAGGGACATACGCAGTATTTT.

The CDR3 bases are TGTGCCAGCAGTCGGGACCAGAACAATGAGCAGTTCTTC. Its protein is CASSRDQNNEQFF. The chain has TRBV2 and TRBJ2-1; the D call may be TRBD1 or TRBD2 (5 bases each). Germline assignment: CDR1 SNHLY and CDR2 FYNNEI. The CDR3 has 13 amino acids. Trimming took 5 bases from V and 5 from J, leaving 10 bases between them.

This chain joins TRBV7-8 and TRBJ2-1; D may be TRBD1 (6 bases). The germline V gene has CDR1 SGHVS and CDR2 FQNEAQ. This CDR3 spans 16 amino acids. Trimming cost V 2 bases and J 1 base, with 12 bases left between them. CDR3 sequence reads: CASSLRGRGSYNEQFF. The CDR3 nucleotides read TGTGCCAGCAGCTTAAGGGGTAGGGGGTCCTACAATGAGCAGTTCTTC.

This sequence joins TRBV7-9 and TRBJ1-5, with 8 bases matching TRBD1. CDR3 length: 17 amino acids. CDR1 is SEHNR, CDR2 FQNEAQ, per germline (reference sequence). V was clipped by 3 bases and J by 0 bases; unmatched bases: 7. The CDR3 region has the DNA TGTGCCAGCAGCTTTTGGACAGGGAGGGATAGCAATCAGCCCCAGCATTTT. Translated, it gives CASSFWTGRDSNQPQHF.

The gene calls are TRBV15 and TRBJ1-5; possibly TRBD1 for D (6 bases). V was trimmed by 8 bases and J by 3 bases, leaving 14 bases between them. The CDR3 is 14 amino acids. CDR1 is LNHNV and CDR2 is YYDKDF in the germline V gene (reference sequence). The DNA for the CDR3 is TGTGCCACCGGCCGGAGGGACAACAATCAGCCCCAGCATTTT. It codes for CATGRRDNNQPQHF.

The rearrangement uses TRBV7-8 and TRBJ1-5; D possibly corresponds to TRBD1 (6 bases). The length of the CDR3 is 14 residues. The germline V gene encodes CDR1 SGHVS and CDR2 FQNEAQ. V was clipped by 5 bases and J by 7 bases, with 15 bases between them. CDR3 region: CASSRTDAGQPQHF. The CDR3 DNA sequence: TGTGCCAGCAGCCGGACAGATGCCGGGCAGCCCCAGCATTTT.

This CDR3 reads CASSFLGSSLSTDTQYF. In nucleotides, the CDR3 is TGTGCCAGCAGCTTCCTTGGGTCCTCCCTAAGCACAGATACGCAGTATTTT. The chain combines TRBV11-2 with TRBJ2-3; D gene uncertain. The V end was cut by 3 bases, the J end by 0 bases, with 16 bases between. Germline-derived CDR1 and CDR2 are SGHAT and FQNNGV. The CDR3 is made up of 17 amino acids.

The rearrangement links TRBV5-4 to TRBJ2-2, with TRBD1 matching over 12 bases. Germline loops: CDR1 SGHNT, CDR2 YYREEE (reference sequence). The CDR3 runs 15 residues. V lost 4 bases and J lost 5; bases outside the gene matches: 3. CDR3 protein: CASSGGQGATGELFF. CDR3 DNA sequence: TGTGCCAGCAGCGGGGGACAGGGGGCAACCGGGGAGCTGTTTTTT.

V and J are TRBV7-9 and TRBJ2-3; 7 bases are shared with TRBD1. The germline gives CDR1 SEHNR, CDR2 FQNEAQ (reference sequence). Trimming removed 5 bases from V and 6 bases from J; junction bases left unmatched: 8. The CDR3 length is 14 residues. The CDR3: CASSPGTAYDTQYF. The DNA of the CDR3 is TGTGCCAGCAGCCCAGGGACAGCGTATGATACGCAGTATTTT.

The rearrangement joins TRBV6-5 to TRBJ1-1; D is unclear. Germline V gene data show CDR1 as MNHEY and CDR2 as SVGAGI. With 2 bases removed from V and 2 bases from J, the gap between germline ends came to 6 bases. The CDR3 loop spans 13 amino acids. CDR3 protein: CASSYGGNTEAFF. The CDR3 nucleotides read TGTGCCAGCAGTTACGGAGGCAACACTGAAGCTTTCTTT.

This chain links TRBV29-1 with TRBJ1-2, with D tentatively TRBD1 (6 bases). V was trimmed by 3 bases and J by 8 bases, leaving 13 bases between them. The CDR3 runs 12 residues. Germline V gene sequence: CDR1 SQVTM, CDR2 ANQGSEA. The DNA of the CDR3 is TGCAGCGTTGATCCCGGGGGCGGCGGCTACACCTTC. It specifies CSVDPGGGGYTF. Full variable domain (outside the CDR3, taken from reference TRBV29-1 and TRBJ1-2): SAVISQKPSRDICQRGTSLTIQCQVDSQVTMMFWYRQQPGQSLTLIATANQGSEATYESGFVIDKFPISRPNLTFSTLTVSNMSPEDSSIYLCSVDPGGGGYTFGSGTRLTVV.

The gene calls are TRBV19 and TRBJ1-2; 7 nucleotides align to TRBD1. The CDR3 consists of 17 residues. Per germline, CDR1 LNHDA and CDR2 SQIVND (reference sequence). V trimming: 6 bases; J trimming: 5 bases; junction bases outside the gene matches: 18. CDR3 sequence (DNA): TGTGCCAGTAGACCACGAACACAGGGGAGAGACTTTTATGGCTACACCTTC. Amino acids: CASRPRTQGRDFYGYTF.

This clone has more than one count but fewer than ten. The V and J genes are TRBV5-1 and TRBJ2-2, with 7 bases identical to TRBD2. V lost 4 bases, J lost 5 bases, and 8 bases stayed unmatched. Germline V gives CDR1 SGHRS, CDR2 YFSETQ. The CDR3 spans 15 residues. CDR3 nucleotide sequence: TGCGCCAGCAGCCTCCTCACTAGCGCTACCGGGGAGCTGTTTTTT. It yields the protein CASSLLTSATGELFF.

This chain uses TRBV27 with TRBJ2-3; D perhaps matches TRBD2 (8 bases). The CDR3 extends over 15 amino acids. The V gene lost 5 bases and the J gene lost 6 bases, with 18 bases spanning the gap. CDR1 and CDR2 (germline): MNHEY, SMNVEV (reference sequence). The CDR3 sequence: CASSPRQGLGDTQYF. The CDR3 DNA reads TGTGCCAGCAGTCCGCGACAGGGACTAGGGGATACGCAGTATTTT.

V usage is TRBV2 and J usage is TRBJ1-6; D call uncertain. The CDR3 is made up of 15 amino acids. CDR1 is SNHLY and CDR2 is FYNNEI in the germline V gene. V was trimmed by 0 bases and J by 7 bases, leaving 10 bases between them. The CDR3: CASSEAGNPNSPLHF. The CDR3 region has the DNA TGTGCCAGCAGTGAAGCTGGAAATCCGAATTCACCCCTCCACTTT.

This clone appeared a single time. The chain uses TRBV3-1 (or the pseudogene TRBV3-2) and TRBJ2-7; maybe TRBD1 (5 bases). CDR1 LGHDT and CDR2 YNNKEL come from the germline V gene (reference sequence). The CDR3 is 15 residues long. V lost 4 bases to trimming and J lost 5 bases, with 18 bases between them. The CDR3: CASSLRGQGWDEQYF. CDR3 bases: TGTGCCAGCAGCCTGCGAGGACAAGGGTGGGACGAGCAGTACTTC.

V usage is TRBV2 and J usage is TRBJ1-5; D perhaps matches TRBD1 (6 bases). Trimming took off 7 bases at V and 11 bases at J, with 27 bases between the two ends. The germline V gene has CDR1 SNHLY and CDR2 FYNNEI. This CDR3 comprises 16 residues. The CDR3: CASTRGGPPFFPAQHF. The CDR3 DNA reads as TGTGCCAGCACGAGGGGGGGCCCTCCGTTTTTTCCGGCCCAGCATTTT. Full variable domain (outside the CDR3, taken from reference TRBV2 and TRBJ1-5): EPEVTQTPSHQVTQMGQEVILRCVPISNHLYFYWYRQILGQKVEFLVSFYNNEISEKSEIFDDQFSVERPDGSNFTLKIRSTKLEDSAMYFCASTRGGPPFFPAQHFGDGTRLSIL.

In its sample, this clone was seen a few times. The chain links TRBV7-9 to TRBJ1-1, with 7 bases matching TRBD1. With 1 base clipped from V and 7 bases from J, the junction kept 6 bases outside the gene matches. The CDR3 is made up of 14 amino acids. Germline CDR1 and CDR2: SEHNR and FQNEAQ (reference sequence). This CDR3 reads CASSLDRGEIEAFF. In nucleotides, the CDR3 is TGTGCCAGCAGCTTAGACAGGGGCGAAATTGAAGCTTTCTTT.

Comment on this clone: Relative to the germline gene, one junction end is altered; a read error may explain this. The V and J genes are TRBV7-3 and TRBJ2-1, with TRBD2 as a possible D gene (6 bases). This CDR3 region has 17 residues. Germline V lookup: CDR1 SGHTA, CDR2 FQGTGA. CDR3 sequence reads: CASSHTPDYRSDNEQFF. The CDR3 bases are TGTGCCAGCAGCCATACTCCGGACTACCGCTCCGACAATGAGCAGTTCTTC.